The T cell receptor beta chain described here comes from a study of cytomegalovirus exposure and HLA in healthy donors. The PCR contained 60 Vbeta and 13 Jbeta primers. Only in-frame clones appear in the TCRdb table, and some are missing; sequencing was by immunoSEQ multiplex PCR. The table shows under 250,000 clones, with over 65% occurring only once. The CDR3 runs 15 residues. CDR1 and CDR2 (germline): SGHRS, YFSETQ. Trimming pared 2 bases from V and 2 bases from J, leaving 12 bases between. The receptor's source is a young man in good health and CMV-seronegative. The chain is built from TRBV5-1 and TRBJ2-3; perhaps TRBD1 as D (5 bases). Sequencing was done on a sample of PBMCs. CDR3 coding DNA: TGCGCCAGCAGCTTCCAGACAGCAAACACAGATACGCAGTATTTT. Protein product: CASSFQTANTDTQYF.